These 5 T cell receptor beta chains came from one sample sequenced in a study of blood T cell repertoires in COVID-19. Method: immunoSEQ multiplex PCR; TCRdb's copy keeps in-frame clones and lacks some. The data show over 55,000 clones, over 70% seen once. Material for sequencing was peripheral blood. These receptors all come from a man in his fifties with active COVID-19.

This chain links TRBV21-1 with TRBJ2-1; TRBD1 was called by the table and not checked on the DNA. TRBV21-1 is flagged as a pseudogene. CDR3 length: 16 residues. This chain's CDR3 is CASSKATRDSYNEQFF. The CDR3 bases are TGTGCCAGCAGCAAAGCAACTCGGGACAGCTACAATGAGCAGTTCTTC.

This clone was detected only a few times. The rearrangement joins TRBV28 to TRBJ1-2; D unresolved. The ends were cut back, 6 bases at V and 5 bases at J, with 4 bases in the middle. This CDR3 is built from 10 residues. In germline, CDR1 is MDHEN, CDR2 SYDVKM. The CDR3 bases are TGTGCCAGCAGGCGTTATGGCTACACCTTC. This sequence encodes CASRRYGYTF.

The V and J genes are TRBV11-2 and TRBJ1-4; D is unresolved. The V gene lost 5 bases and the J gene lost 4 bases, with 14 bases spanning the gap. The CDR3 is 15 residues long. The germline CDR1 and CDR2 sequences are SGHAT and FQNNGV. The CDR3 DNA is TGTGCCAGCAGCACCGGGGTGCCAGTTAATGAAAAACTGTTTTTT. Translating it yields CASSTGVPVNEKLFF. Full variable domain (missing parts from reference TRBV11-2 and TRBJ1-4): EAGVAQSPRYKIIEKRQSVAFWCNPISGHATLYWYQQILGQGPKLLIQFQNNGVVDDSQLPKDRFSAERLKGVDSTLKIQPAKLEDSAVYLCASSTGVPVNEKLFFGSGTQLSVL.

This rearrangement joins TRBV6-2 or TRBV6-3 to TRBJ1-3, with 8 bases lining up with TRBD1. V shed 5 bases, J shed 2 bases, and the junction held 20 bases outside the gene matches. CDR1 and CDR2 (germline): MNHEY, SVGEGT. The CDR3 is made up of 20 amino acids. The CDR3 DNA is TGTGCCAGCAGTAGACCCGGGACAGGAATTTCCCTCAATACTGGAAACACCATATATTTT. Protein: CASSRPGTGISLNTGNTIYF.

V gene TRBV9 combines with J gene TRBJ2-6; tentatively, D is TRBD2 (5 bases). The CDR3 covers 16 residues. Germline CDR1 and CDR2: SGDLS and YYNGEE. The V and J ends lost 0 bases and 2 bases respectively, with 9 bases between them. The CDR3, as DNA: TGTGCCAGCAGCGTAGGGACTGGGGCTGGGGCCAACGTCCTGACTTTC. It is translated as CASSVGTGAGANVLTF.